This TCR beta chain was retrieved from a study of identifying expanded T cells in peripheral blood. General study points: About 1.2 clones differed between technical replicates, versus around 15 and 19 over time. Clone count variance between roughly two-week samples rose with total template count.

Healthy donors had no documented immune events, such as infections, while sampled. As to this clone: The antigen is not known.

The ends were cut back, 6 bases at V and 3 bases at J, with 23 bases in the middle. This CDR3 spans 17 amino acids. Per the germline V gene, CDR1 is MNHEY and CDR2 is SMNVEV (reference sequence). Libraries were prepared by immunoSEQ multiplex PCR; TCRdb keeps only in-frame clonotypes and omits some of them. This table holds tens of thousands of clones, 80% to 85% found once. Material: blood. This chain links TRBV27 with TRBJ1-1; D is ambiguous. The TCR sequence derives from a person between 18 and 69 years old in good health. CDR3: CASRGVPGGFLYTEAFF. The CDR3 DNA reads as TGTGCCAGCAGGGGAGTGCCGGGAGGCTTTTTGTACACTGAAGCTTTCTTT.